These 23 T cell receptor beta chains originate from one sample sequenced in a study of metastatic and nonmetastatic thyroid tumors. There were no patients who had received any treatment before thyroid surgery. TCRdb re-analyzed the PCR reads through MiXCR. The table has around 34,000 clones, about a fifth seen once; the top ten hold 3%. The source material was tumor tissue. The receptor source for this set is a male donor with papillary thyroid cancer or a benign thyroid nodule (not recorded which). Some clones in this sample may be carry-over from other donors' samples.

This clone was seen repeatedly, ten times or more. The gene calls are TRBV6-2 or TRBV6-3 and TRBJ2-7, with D perhaps TRBD1 (6 bases). V was clipped by 6 bases and J by 1 base, with 19 bases between them. In germline, CDR1 is MNHEY, CDR2 SVGEGT. The CDR3 covers 16 residues. CDR3 DNA sequence: TGTGCCAGCAGAACCGACAGGATCCTACGGTCCTACGAGCAGTACTTC. Its protein is CASRTDRILRSYEQYF.

The sample holds a few counts of this clone. The V and J genes are TRBV5-6 and TRBJ2-1; a weak D match, TRBD2 (6 bases). Per the germline V gene, CDR1 is SGHDT and CDR2 is YYEEEE. The CDR3 spans 18 residues. V was shortened by 1 base and J by 7 bases, with 24 bases between the two germline ends. CDR3 region: CASSLRAGLYLLRNEQFF. The CDR3 coding sequence is TGTGCCAGCAGCTTGCGGGCGGGATTATATTTACTGCGGAATGAGCAGTTCTTC. Filled out from reference TRBV5-6 and TRBJ2-1, the complete variable domain reads DAGVTQSPTHLIKTRGQQVTLRCSPKSGHDTVSWYQQALGQGPQFIFQYYEEEERQRGNFPDRFSGHQFPNYSSELNVNALLLGDSALYLCASSLRAGLYLLRNEQFFGPGTRLTVL.

This clone was counted many times. The chain is built from TRBV6-5 and TRBJ2-1; 15 bases align to TRBD2. The CDR3 contains 17 residues. The germline V gene encodes CDR1 MNHEY and CDR2 SVGAGI. The junction had 7 bases not matched to a gene; V was cut back by 6 bases and J by 4 bases. The CDR3 spells CASRVGTSGGIYNEQFF. The CDR3, as DNA: TGTGCCAGCAGGGTCGGGACTAGCGGGGGGATATACAATGAGCAGTTCTTC.

This clone was seen ten or more times. The chain combines TRBV20-1 with TRBJ2-1, with D maybe TRBD2 (6 bases). This CDR3 is 11 amino acids long. Germline V gene sequence: CDR1 DFQATT, CDR2 SNEGSKA (reference sequence). Trimming took off 4 bases at V and 15 bases at J, with 16 bases between the two ends. The CDR3 region is CSAKEGTSRFF. The CDR3, as DNA: TGCAGTGCTAAAGAGGGAACTAGCCGGTTCTTC.

This clone showed up just a few times. At one end, the junction sequence differs from germline, possibly due to a read error. The V gene is TRBV6-1, the J gene TRBJ1-5, with D tentatively TRBD1 (5 bases). The germline V gene encodes CDR1 MNHNS and CDR2 SASEGT. The CDR3 is 16 residues long. The CDR3 spells CVSSPGAGNINQPQHF. The CDR3 coding sequence is TGTGTCAGCAGCCCCGGGGCAGGTAATATCAATCAGCCCCAGCATTTT.

As concerns this clone: The junction differs from germline at one of its ends, possibly a read error. This chain links TRBV7-6 with TRBJ2-7; D remains unclear. The CDR3 contains 14 residues. Looked up from germline, CDR1 is SGHVS and CDR2 is FNYEAQ. This chain's CDR3 is CAGSLTRFVNEQYF. The CDR3 coding sequence is TGTGCCGGCAGCTTAACGAGGTTTGTGAACGAGCAGTACTTC.

There are a few counts of this clone. The chain is built from TRBV20-1 and TRBJ1-2; the D gene is possibly TRBD1 (5 bases). The CDR3 has 13 amino acids. The germline V and J ends were trimmed by 3 bases and 3 bases, with 11 bases remaining between them. Per the germline V gene, CDR1 is DFQATT and CDR2 is SNEGSKA (reference sequence). Here the CDR3 DNA reads TGCAGTGCTAGCAACCCGACAGACTATGGCTACACCTTC. Translated: CSASNPTDYGYTF.

This clone was seen repeatedly, ten times or more. This rearrangement joins TRBV28 to TRBJ2-5; 8 nucleotides align to TRBD1. J lost 3 bases, V lost 4 bases, and 7 bases had no gene match. This CDR3 has 15 amino acids. Germline values: CDR1 MDHEN, CDR2 SYDVKM. In DNA form, the CDR3 reads TGTGCCAGCAGTTCTGCCGGACAGGGCAAAGAGACCCAGTACTTC. The encoded protein is CASSSAGQGKETQYF.

This clone was recorded at least ten times. The chain employs TRBV29-1 and TRBJ2-1, with 7 bases matching TRBD2. Looked up from germline, CDR1 is SQVTM and CDR2 is ANQGSEA. CDR3 size: 14 residues. The V and J ends lost 7 bases and 0 bases, in that order; junction bases with no gene match: 6. The CDR3 DNA is TGCAGCGCTCAAGCGGGGAACTCCTACAATGAGCAGTTCTTC. Residues: CSAQAGNSYNEQFF.

This clone was detected ten times or more. In nucleotides, the CDR3 is TGTGCCAGCAGTTTGGACGTGCGCTACAATGAGCAGTTCTTC. Its translation: CASSLDVRYNEQFF. This chain uses TRBV27 with TRBJ2-1, with D uncertain. The V gene lost 3 bases and the J gene lost 3 bases, with 9 bases spanning the gap. CDR3 length equals 14 residues. CDR1 and CDR2 (germline): MNHEY, SMNVEV (reference sequence).

In this sample, this clone turned up many times. This rearrangement joins TRBV7-2 to TRBJ2-2, with 11 positions matching TRBD2. CDR1 and CDR2 (germline): SGHTA, FQGNSA. The V and J ends lost 4 bases and 6 bases, in that order; junction bases with no gene match: 13. CDR3 length equals 18 residues. The CDR3: CASSWVLSGRGKAGELFF. The CDR3 DNA sequence: TGTGCCAGCAGCTGGGTCCTTAGCGGGAGGGGAAAGGCCGGGGAGCTGTTTTTT.

There are a few counts of this clone. CDR3 nucleotide sequence: TGTGCCAGCAGGGGACAGGGATTGAGTGATTCACCCCTCCACTTT. Translating gives CASRGQGLSDSPLHF. This chain uses TRBV12-3 or TRBV12-4 with TRBJ1-6; 9 nucleotides agree with TRBD1. Germline trimming cut 6 bases from V and 8 bases from J; bases unmatched to any gene: 8. The CDR3 consists of 15 residues.

In its sample, this clone was seen a few times. A junction boundary mismatches the germline segment, possibly from a read error. The rearrangement links TRBV12-3 or TRBV12-4 to TRBJ1-1; D gene ambiguous. This CDR3 comprises 12 residues. The CDR3 region is CASSDPGTEAFF. The CDR3 DNA is TGTGCCAGCTCCGATCCGGGCACTGAAGCCTTCTTT.

By share of the sample, this clone is medium-sized. This chain connects TRBV7-9 to TRBJ2-7; 15 bases map to TRBD2. Germline V lookup: CDR1 SEHNR, CDR2 FQNEAQ (reference sequence). The CDR3 covers 16 residues. J lost 2 bases, V lost 5 bases, and 4 bases had no gene match. CDR3 in amino acids: CASSKGLAGGPYEQYF. The CDR3 region has the DNA TGTGCCAGCAGCAAAGGACTAGCGGGAGGGCCCTACGAGCAGTACTTC.

This clone has a count of ten or more. The rearrangement uses TRBV20-1 and TRBJ1-1; unclear D gene. The length of the CDR3 is 15 residues. Germline assignment: CDR1 DFQATT and CDR2 SNEGSKA (reference sequence). V lost 3 bases, J lost 1 base, and 15 bases lay in between. The CDR3 reads CSASWAGQANTEAFF. The CDR3 coding sequence is TGCAGTGCTAGTTGGGCAGGTCAGGCGAACACTGAAGCTTTCTTT.

This clone was found a few times. The gene calls are TRBV2 and TRBJ1-5, with D perhaps TRBD1 (5 bases). The germline V gene has CDR1 SNHLY and CDR2 FYNNEI. The CDR3 has 14 amino acids. Trimming took 7 bases from V and 7 from J, leaving 17 bases between them. The CDR3 DNA follows: TGTGCCAGCAACACAGGTGGCTCTTGCCAGCCCCAGCATTTT. Translated, it gives CASNTGGSCQPQHF.

This clone showed up many times. V gene TRBV11-1 combines with J gene TRBJ2-1, with 11 bases fitting TRBD2. Trimming took 6 bases from V and 3 from J; bases not matched to a gene: 13. Germline CDR1 and CDR2: SGHAT and FQDESV (reference sequence). The CDR3 spans 18 residues. Here the CDR3 DNA reads TGTGCCAGCAGGTCCGGGACAGGGACTAGCGGCAACTACAATGAGCAGTTCTTC. Protein sequence: CASRSGTGTSGNYNEQFF.

The genes are TRBV11-2 and TRBJ2-7, with 8 bases lining up with TRBD2. V was clipped by 5 bases and J by 3 bases; unmatched bases: 9. The CDR3 is 15 residues long. Germline V gives CDR1 SGHAT, CDR2 FQNNGV. CDR3 DNA: TGTGCCAGCAGCCTCGCCGGGGGGGAGAACTACGAGCAGTACTTC. Translation: CASSLAGGENYEQYF. Combining the CDR3 with reference TRBV11-2 and TRBJ2-7 gives the whole variable domain EAGVAQSPRYKIIEKRQSVAFWCNPISGHATLYWYQQILGQGPKLLIQFQNNGVVDDSQLPKDRFSAERLKGVDSTLKIQPAKLEDSAVYLCASSLAGGENYEQYFGPGTRLTVT.

This clone was observed a few times. The chain joins TRBV6-6 to TRBJ2-7; 7 nucleotides match TRBD2. The germline gives CDR1 MNHNY, CDR2 SVGAGI (reference sequence). The CDR3 is 14 residues long. V shed 2 bases and J 3 bases; nucleotides not matched to a gene: 4. In DNA form, the CDR3 reads TGTGCCAGCAGTTACGTGGGAGGGAGCTACGAGCAGTACTTC. This translates into CASSYVGGSYEQYF.

This clone was seen at least ten times. A much larger clone is a single base away; this may be a read error. The J gene is TRBJ1-2, the V gene TRBV19; the match to TRBD1 covers 8 bases. Germline V lookup: CDR1 LNHDA, CDR2 SQIVND (reference sequence). The CDR3 is 15 amino acids. In nucleotides, the CDR3 is TGTGCCAGTGGTATCGACAGGGGAAAGAGCTATGGCTACACCTTC. Translating it yields CASGIDRGKSYGYTF.

The chain carries TRBV7-8 and TRBJ2-7; 7 nucleotides line up with TRBD1. The CDR3 is 16 amino acids. The ends lost 4 bases at V and 0 bases at J; junction bases unmatched: 9. Germline V gene lookup returns CDR1 SGHVS and CDR2 FQNEAQ. For the CDR3, the DNA is TGTGCCAGCAGCTCCGTGACAGGGCCGAGCTCCTACGAGCAGTACTTC. It specifies CASSSVTGPSSYEQYF. Full variable domain (remainder filled in from reference TRBV7-8 and TRBJ2-7): GAGVSQSPRYKVAKRGQDVALRCDPISGHVSLFWYQQALGQGPEFLTYFQNEAQLDKSGLPSDRFFAERPEGSVSTLKIQRTQQEDSAVYLCASSSVTGPSSYEQYFGPGTRLTVT.

There are many counts of this clone. Other DNA sequences in the sample encode the same CDR3. CDR3 in DNA: TGTGCCAGCAGCCAAGGGACACGGGATGATTCACCCCTCCACTTT. Amino acid sequence: CASSQGTRDDSPLHF. The chain employs TRBV3-1 and TRBJ1-6, with D possibly matching TRBD1 (5 bases). The CDR3 has 15 amino acids. V was cut by 1 base and J by 8 bases, with 12 bases left in between. Germline assignment: CDR1 LGHDT and CDR2 YNNKEL (reference sequence).

This clone was picked up one time. One junction end does not reproduce the germline sequence, and a read error may be involved. This sequence joins TRBV3-1 and TRBJ2-7; D unresolved. Germline lookup yields CDR1 LGHDT and CDR2 YNNKEL (reference sequence). CDR3 length: 13 residues. The CDR3 spells CAISQDLIHGPYF. The CDR3 region has the DNA TGTGCCATCAGCCAAGATCTTATACATGGTCCGTACTTC.